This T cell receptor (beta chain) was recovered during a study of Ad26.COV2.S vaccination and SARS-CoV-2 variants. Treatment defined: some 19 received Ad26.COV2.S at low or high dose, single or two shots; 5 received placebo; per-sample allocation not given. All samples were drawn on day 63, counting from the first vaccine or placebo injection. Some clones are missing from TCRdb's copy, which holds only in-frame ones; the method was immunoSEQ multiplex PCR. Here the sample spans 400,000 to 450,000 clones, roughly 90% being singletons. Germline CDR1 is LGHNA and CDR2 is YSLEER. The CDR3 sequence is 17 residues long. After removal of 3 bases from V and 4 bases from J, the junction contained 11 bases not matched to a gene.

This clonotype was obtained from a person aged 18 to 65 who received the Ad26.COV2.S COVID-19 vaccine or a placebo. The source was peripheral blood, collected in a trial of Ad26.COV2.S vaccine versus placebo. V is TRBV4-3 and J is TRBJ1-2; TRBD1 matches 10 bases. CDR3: CASSQASGGTGAYGYTF. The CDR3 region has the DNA TGCGCCAGCAGCCAGGCTTCAGGAGGGACAGGGGCCTATGGCTACACCTTC.